The 21 T cell receptor beta chains presented below share a single source sample, sequenced in a study of cytomegalovirus exposure and HLA in healthy donors. Clones were sequenced by immunoSEQ multiplex PCR, and TCRdb holds only the in-frame ones, with some missing. The sample carries tens of thousands of clones, about 93% recorded once. What was sequenced was PBMCs. All receptors come from a woman aged 18 to 35 in good health and CMV-seronegative.

The chain's CDR3 is CASSPTGGDQPQHF. The CDR3 DNA follows: TGTGCCAGCTCACCGACCGGGGGGGATCAGCCCCAGCATTTT. The rearrangement links TRBV18 to TRBJ1-5; maybe TRBD1 (5 bases). The CDR3 is 14 amino acids. Trimming cost V 3 bases and J 5 bases, with 11 bases left between them. CDR1 and CDR2 from the germline V gene are KGHSH and LQKENI.

This chain links TRBV5-1 with TRBJ1-4; D unresolved. Germline V lookup: CDR1 SGHRS, CDR2 YFSETQ. The CDR3 totals 15 residues. Trimming cost V 0 bases and J 0 bases, with 6 bases left between them. CDR3 DNA sequence: TGCGCCAGCAGCTTGGCCGGGGCAACTAATGAAAAACTGTTTTTT. This translates into CASSLAGATNEKLFF.

The V and J genes are TRBV18 and TRBJ1-2; 7 nucleotides match TRBD1. Germline trimming cut 3 bases from V and 3 bases from J; bases unmatched to any gene: 7. The CDR3 sequence is 15 residues long. Germline V lookup: CDR1 KGHSH, CDR2 LQKENI. The CDR3 DNA sequence: TGTGCCAGCTCACCTATAACAGGGGCGGACTATGGCTACACCTTC. It specifies CASSPITGADYGYTF. Drawing the rest from reference TRBV18 and TRBJ1-2, the complete variable domain is NAGVMQNPRHLVRRRGQEARLRCSPMKGHSHVYWYRQLPEEGLKFMVYLQKENIIDESGMPKERFSAEFPKEGPSILRIQQVVRGDSAAYFCASSPITGADYGYTFGSGTRLTVV.

The chain combines TRBV5-1 with TRBJ1-4, with D maybe TRBD1 (5 bases). Germline CDR1 is SGHRS and CDR2 is YFSETQ. Trimming removed 0 bases from V and 7 bases from J, with 10 bases in between. The CDR3 sequence is 14 residues long. The CDR3 DNA sequence: TGCGCCAGCAGCTTGGCCTACCAGGGTGAAAAACTGTTTTTT. As protein: CASSLAYQGEKLFF.

The chain couples TRBV9 to TRBJ2-3; D perhaps matches TRBD2 (6 bases). The CDR3 is 16 amino acids. V lost 0 bases to trimming and J lost 2 bases, with 13 bases between them. CDR1 and CDR2 from the germline V gene are SGDLS and YYNGEE. CDR3 residues: CASSVGAAGNTDTQYF. The CDR3 coding sequence is TGTGCCAGCAGCGTAGGCGCAGCGGGCAACACAGATACGCAGTATTTT.

This chain joins TRBV6-1 and TRBJ2-3; maybe TRBD2 (6 bases). The V end was cut by 5 bases, the J end by 1 base, with 13 bases between. The CDR3 sequence is 15 residues long. Germline V gene sequence: CDR1 MNHNS, CDR2 SASEGT. CDR3 DNA sequence: TGTGCCAGCAGTCTCGGGGGAGCTCGCACAGATACGCAGTATTTT. Translation gives CASSLGGARTDTQYF.

This clone appeared once. The J gene is TRBJ2-5, the V gene TRBV9, with TRBD2 identical over 8 bases. Germline loops: CDR1 SGDLS, CDR2 YYNGEE. J lost 7 bases, V lost 2 bases, and 7 bases had no gene match. This CDR3 spans 14 amino acids. The CDR3 sequence is CASSVLAGGATQYF. The DNA of the CDR3 is TGTGCCAGCAGCGTTTTGGCGGGGGGCGCGACCCAGTACTTC.

The chain has TRBV9 and TRBJ1-2; TRBD1 aligns across 7 bases. J was trimmed by 4 bases and V by 3 bases; bases with no gene match: 3. This CDR3 comprises 13 residues. Germline V gives CDR1 SGDLS, CDR2 YYNGEE. In DNA form, the CDR3 reads TGTGCCAGCAGCGCGACAGGGCCCTATGGCTACACCTTC. Translation gives CASSATGPYGYTF.

This clone was counted a single time. The chain's CDR3 is CASSLTSVEQFF. CDR3 in DNA: TGTGCCAGCAGCCTTACTAGCGTTGAGCAGTTCTTC. This chain uses TRBV5-8 with TRBJ2-1, with 7 bases aligning to TRBD2. This CDR3 is built from 12 residues. Germline V gene lookup returns CDR1 SGHTS and CDR2 YDEGEE. Trimming removed 4 bases from V and 9 bases from J; junction bases left unmatched: 4.

The V call is TRBV5-4, the J call TRBJ2-5; 8 bases match TRBD1. V was clipped by 3 bases and J by 4 bases; unmatched bases: 11. CDR3 length: 16 amino acids. Per germline, CDR1 SGHNT and CDR2 YYREEE (reference sequence). The CDR3 protein is CASSWTGKGSAETQYF. CDR3 DNA sequence: TGTGCCAGCAGCTGGACAGGGAAGGGATCCGCAGAGACCCAGTACTTC.

The V gene is TRBV6-1, the J gene TRBJ1-2, with D perhaps matching TRBD1 (6 bases). The CDR3 loop spans 13 amino acids. Trimming removed 1 base from V and 6 bases from J, with 9 bases in between. Looked up from germline, CDR1 is MNHNS and CDR2 is SASEGT. This CDR3 is CASSEDRTDGYTF. The CDR3 nucleotides read TGTGCCAGCAGTGAAGACAGGACAGATGGCTACACCTTC.

The chain links TRBV4-1 to TRBJ1-2; 8 bases line up with TRBD1. The germline V gene encodes CDR1 MGHRA and CDR2 YSYEKL. This CDR3 has 13 amino acids. V shed 2 bases, J shed 8 bases, and the junction held 4 bases outside the gene matches. The DNA for the CDR3 is TGCGCCAGCAGCCAACAGGGGGCGCGCGGCTACACCTTC. Translating it yields CASSQQGARGYTF.

The V gene is TRBV25-1, the J gene TRBJ1-1; 8 bases map to TRBD1. The germline V gene encodes CDR1 MGHDK and CDR2 SYGVNS. CDR3 length: 17 residues. The V segment lost 2 bases and the J segment 1 base; nucleotides outside the gene matches: 9. CDR3 sequence: CASSEGTGGIQNTEAFF. CDR3 bases: TGTGCCAGCAGTGAAGGGACAGGTGGTATTCAGAACACTGAAGCTTTCTTT.

The chain is built from TRBV9 and TRBJ2-5; a weak D match, TRBD1 (6 bases). The germline V and J ends were trimmed by 4 bases and 4 bases, with 17 bases remaining between them. Germline lookup yields CDR1 SGDLS and CDR2 YYNGEE. The CDR3 covers 15 residues. CDR3 sequence (DNA): TGTGCCAGCAGCCTGTCTCCAGGGGATCGAGAGACCCAGTACTTC. Amino acids: CASSLSPGDRETQYF.

This chain uses TRBV30 with TRBJ1-2; D perhaps matches TRBD1 (6 bases). The CDR3 is made up of 15 amino acids. Germline values: CDR1 GTSNPN, CDR2 SVGIG (reference sequence). The germline V and J ends were trimmed by 2 bases and 7 bases, with 20 bases remaining between them. The CDR3 coding sequence is TGTGCCTGGAGTCTGTACAGGGTCTCCGAAGTTGGCTACACCTTC. Its translation: CAWSLYRVSEVGYTF.

The genes are TRBV15 and TRBJ2-1; maybe TRBD1 (5 bases). The CDR3 consists of 14 residues. Trimming took 0 bases from V and 7 from J, leaving 10 bases between them. The germline V gene has CDR1 LNHNV and CDR2 YYDKDF (reference sequence). The CDR3: CATSRETVVNEQFF. The CDR3 coding sequence is TGTGCCACCAGCAGAGAGACAGTGGTGAATGAGCAGTTCTTC. The full variable domain, in which reference TRBV15 and TRBJ2-1 provide the parts outside the CDR3, is DAMVIQNPRYQVTQFGKPVTLSCSQTLNHNVMYWYQQKSSQAPKLLFHYYDKDFNNEADTPDNFQSRRPNTSFCFLDIRSPGLGDTAMYLCATSRETVVNEQFFGPGTRLTVL.

The chain is built from TRBV5-4 and TRBJ2-5, with a tentative D call TRBD2 (7 bases). The V gene's germline CDR1 is SGHNT and CDR2 YYREEE (reference sequence). The V and J ends lost 4 bases and 1 base respectively, with 11 bases between them. The CDR3 contains 14 residues. This CDR3 is CASSRGGTQETQYF. Here the CDR3 DNA reads TGTGCCAGCAGCAGGGGGGGGACCCAAGAGACCCAGTACTTC.

The chain's CDR3 is CASSEYGSDGYTF. The CDR3 DNA reads TGTGCCAGCAGTGAGTACGGTAGCGATGGCTACACCTTC. This sequence joins TRBV25-1 and TRBJ1-2, with D uncertain. Germline V CDR1 and CDR2: MGHDK, SYGVNS. This CDR3 comprises 13 residues. V was shortened by 3 bases and J by 6 bases, with 11 bases between the two germline ends.

This clone has only a few counts. The V and J genes are TRBV4-2 and TRBJ2-7; TRBD2 matches at 8 bases. Germline V gene sequence: CDR1 LGHNA, CDR2 YNFKEQ. The CDR3 is 15 amino acids. Germline trimming cut 0 bases from V and 3 bases from J; bases unmatched to any gene: 4. In DNA, the CDR3 is TGTGCCAGCAGCCAAGACCCCGGGACTAGCTACGAGCAGTACTTC. It translates to CASSQDPGTSYEQYF.

The chain has TRBV7-2 and TRBJ1-1; possible D gene TRBD1, 6 bases. Trimming shortened V by 6 bases and J by 4 bases, and 15 bases separated the two germline ends. Germline loops: CDR1 SGHTA, CDR2 FQGNSA. The CDR3 extends over 14 amino acids. Here the CDR3 reads CASSTQGLVTEAFF. CDR3 DNA sequence: TGTGCCAGCAGTACACAGGGATTGGTCACTGAAGCTTTCTTT.

The chain couples TRBV4-1 to TRBJ2-3; D ambiguous. V was pared by 8 bases and J by 9 bases, with 12 bases between. Germline loops: CDR1 MGHRA, CDR2 YSYEKL. The CDR3 is 11 amino acids. The CDR3 DNA follows: TGCGCCAGCGGGCTCGCGAACACGCAGTATTTT. Amino acids: CASGLANTQYF.